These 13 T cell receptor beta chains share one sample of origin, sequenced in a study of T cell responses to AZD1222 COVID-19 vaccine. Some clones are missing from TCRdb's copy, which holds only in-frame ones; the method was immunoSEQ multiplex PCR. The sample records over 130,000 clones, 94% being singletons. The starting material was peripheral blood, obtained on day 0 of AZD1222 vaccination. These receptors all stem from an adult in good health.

The CDR3 nucleotides read TGCGCCAGCAGCCCGGGACAGGGGCGATCACCCCTCCACTTT. This encodes CASSPGQGRSPLHF. This sequence joins TRBV5-1 and TRBJ1-6; 10 positions agree with TRBD1. Trimming removed 4 bases from V and 10 bases from J; junction bases left unmatched: 5. Germline CDR1 is SGHRS and CDR2 is YFSETQ. CDR3 size: 14 residues.

The CDR3 bases are TGTGCCAGCAGCTTTACTAGCGACGAGCAGTACGTC. This sequence encodes CASSFTSDEQYV. This chain connects TRBV6-5 to TRBJ2-7, with 7 bases aligning to TRBD2. Trimming cost V 6 bases and J 5 bases; bases outside gene matches: 4. The CDR3 contains 12 residues. The germline gives CDR1 MNHEY, CDR2 SVGAGI.

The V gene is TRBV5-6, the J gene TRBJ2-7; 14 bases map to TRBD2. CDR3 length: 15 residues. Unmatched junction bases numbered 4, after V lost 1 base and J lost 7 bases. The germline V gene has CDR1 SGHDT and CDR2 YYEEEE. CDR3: CASSLRLAGGLEQYV. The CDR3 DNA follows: TGTGCCAGCAGCTTGCGACTAGCGGGGGGGCTGGAGCAGTACGTC.

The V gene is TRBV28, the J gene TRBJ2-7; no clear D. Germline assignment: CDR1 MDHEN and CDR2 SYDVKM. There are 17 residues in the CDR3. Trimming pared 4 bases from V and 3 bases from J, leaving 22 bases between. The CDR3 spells CASSSLSGVPDFYEQYV. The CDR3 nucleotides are TGTGCCAGCAGTTCTCTCTCAGGAGTACCCGATTTCTACGAGCAGTACGTC.

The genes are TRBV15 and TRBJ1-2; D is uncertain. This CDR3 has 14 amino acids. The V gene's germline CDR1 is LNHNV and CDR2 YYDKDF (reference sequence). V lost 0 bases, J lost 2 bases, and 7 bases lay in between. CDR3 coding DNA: TGTGCCACCAGCAGAGAAGTACGGAACTATGGCTACACCTTC. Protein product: CATSREVRNYGYTF.

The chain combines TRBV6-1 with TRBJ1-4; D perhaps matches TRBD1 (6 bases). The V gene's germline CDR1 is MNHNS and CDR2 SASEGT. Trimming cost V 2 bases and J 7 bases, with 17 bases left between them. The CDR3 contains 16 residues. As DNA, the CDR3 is TGTGCCAGCAGTGAAATGGGGGGGGGCTTGGGTGAAAAACTGTTTTTT. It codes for CASSEMGGGLGEKLFF.

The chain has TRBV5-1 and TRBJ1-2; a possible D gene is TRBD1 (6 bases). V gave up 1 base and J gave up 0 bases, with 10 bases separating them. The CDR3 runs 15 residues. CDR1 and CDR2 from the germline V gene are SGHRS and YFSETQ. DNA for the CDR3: TGCGCCAGCAGCTTGCCAGGGGCGGCTAACTATGGCTACACCTTC. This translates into CASSLPGAANYGYTF.

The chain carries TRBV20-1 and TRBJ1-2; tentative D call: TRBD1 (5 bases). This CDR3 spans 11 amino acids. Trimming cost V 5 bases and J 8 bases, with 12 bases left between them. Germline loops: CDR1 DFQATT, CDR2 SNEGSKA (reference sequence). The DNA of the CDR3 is TGCAGTGCTTGGGACCGGTTGGGCTACACCTTC. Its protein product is CSAWDRLGYTF.

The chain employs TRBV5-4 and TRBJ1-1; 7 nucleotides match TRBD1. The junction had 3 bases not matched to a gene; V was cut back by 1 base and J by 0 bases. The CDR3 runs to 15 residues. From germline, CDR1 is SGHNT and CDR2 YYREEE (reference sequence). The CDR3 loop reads CASSLLGQLNTEAFF. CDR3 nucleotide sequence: TGTGCCAGCAGCTTGTTGGGACAGCTGAACACTGAAGCTTTCTTT. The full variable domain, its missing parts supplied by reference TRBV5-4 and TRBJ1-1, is ETGVTQSPTHLIKTRGQQVTLRCSSQSGHNTVSWYQQALGQGPQFIFQYYREEENGRGNFPPRFSGLQFPNYSSELNVNALELDDSALYLCASSLLGQLNTEAFFGQGTRLTVV.

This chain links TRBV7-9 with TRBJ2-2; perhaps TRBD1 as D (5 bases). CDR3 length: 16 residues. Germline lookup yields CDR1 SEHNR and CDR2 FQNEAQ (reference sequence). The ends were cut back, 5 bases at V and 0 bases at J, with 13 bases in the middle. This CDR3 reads CASSHARETNTGELFF. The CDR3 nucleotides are TGTGCCAGCAGCCACGCCAGGGAAACGAACACCGGGGAGCTGTTTTTT.

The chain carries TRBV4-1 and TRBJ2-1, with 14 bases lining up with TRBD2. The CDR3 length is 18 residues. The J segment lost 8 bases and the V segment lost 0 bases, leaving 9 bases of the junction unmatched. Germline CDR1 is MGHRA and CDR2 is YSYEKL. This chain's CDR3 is CASSQEGLAGGRTHEQFF. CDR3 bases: TGCGCCAGCAGCCAAGAAGGACTAGCGGGGGGCCGTACCCATGAGCAGTTCTTC.

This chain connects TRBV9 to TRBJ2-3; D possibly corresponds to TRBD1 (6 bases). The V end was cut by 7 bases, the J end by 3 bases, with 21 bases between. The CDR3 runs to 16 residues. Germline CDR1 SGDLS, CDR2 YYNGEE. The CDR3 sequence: CASSAGARIWTDTQYF. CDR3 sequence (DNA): TGTGCCAGCTCCGCAGGGGCGCGTATTTGGACAGATACGCAGTATTTT.

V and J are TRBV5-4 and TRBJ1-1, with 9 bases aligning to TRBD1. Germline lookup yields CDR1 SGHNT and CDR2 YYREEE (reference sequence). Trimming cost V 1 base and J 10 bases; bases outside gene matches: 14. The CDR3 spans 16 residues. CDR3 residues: CASSLPAGQGSLRAFF. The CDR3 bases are TGTGCCAGCAGCTTGCCGGCCGGACAGGGGAGTTTACGAGCTTTCTTT.